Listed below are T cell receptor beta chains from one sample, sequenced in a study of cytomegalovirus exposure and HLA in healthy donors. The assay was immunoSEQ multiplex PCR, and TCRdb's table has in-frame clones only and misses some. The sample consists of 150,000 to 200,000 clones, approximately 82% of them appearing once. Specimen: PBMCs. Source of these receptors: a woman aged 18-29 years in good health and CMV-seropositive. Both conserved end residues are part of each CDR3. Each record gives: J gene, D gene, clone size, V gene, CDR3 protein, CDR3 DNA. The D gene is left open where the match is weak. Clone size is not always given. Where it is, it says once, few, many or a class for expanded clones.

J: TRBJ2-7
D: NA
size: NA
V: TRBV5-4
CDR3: CASRRGGQNYEQYF
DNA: TGTGCCAGCAGGCGAGGCGGACAGAACTACGAGCAGTACTTC

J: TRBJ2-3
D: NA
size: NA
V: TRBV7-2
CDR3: CASSLARTRGDTQYF
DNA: TGTGCCAGCAGCTTAGCCCGGACTCGGGGAGATACGCAGTATTTT

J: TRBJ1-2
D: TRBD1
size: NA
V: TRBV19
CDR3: CASRPGGDYYGYTF
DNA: TGTGCCAGTAGACCAGGGGGCGATTACTATGGCTACACCTTC

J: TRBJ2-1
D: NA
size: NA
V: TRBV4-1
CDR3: CASRETSNEQFF
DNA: TGCGCCAGCAGGGAGACTAGCAATGAGCAGTTCTTC

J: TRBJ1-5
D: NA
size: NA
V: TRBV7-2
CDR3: CASSFDSSINQPQHF
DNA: TGTGCCAGCAGCTTCGACAGCAGTATCAATCAGCCCCAGCATTTT

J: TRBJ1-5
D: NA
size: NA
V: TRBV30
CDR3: CAWSVRGLPQHF
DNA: TGTGCCTGGAGTGTCCGAGGGCTCCCCCAGCATTTT

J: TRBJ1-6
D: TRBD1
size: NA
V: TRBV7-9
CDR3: CSSSSGQGAPNSPLHF
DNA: TGTTCCAGCAGCTCCGGACAGGGGGCCCCAAATTCACCCCTCCACTTT

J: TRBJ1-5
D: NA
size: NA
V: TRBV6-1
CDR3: CASSEPGGNQPQHF
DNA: TGTGCCAGCAGTGAACCGGGGGGCAATCAGCCCCAGCATTTT

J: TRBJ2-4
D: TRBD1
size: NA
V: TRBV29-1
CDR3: CSVRTGSRGPKNIQYF
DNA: TGCAGCGTACGGACAGGGAGTAGGGGCCCAAAAAACATTCAGTACTTC

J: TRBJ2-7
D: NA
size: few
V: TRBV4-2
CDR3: CASSQDEVNEQYF
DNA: TGTGCCAGCAGCCAAGATGAGGTCAACGAGCAGTACTTC

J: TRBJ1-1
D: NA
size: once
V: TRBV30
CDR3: CAWSVQAGERTFF
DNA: TGTGCCTGGAGTGTACAGGCAGGGGAGAGAACTTTCTTT

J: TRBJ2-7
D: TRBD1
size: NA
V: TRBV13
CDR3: CASSLTGTGTYEQHF
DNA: TGTGCCAGCAGCTTAACTGGGACAGGGACCTACGAGCAGCACTTC

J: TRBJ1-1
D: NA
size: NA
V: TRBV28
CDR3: CASNPPWATEAFF
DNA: TGTGCCAGCAACCCCCCTTGGGCCACTGAAGCTTTCTTT

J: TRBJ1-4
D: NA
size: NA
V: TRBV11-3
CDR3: CASSQNPIRGTNEKLFF
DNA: TGTGCCAGCAGCCAAAACCCGATCAGGGGAACTAATGAAAAACTGTTTTTT

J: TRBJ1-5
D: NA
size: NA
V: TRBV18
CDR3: CASSPQGLNQPQHF
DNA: TGTGCCAGCTCACCGCAGGGGCTGAATCAGCCCCAGCATTTT

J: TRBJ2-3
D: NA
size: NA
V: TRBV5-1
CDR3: CASSLDRADSTDTQYF
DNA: TGCGCCAGCAGCTTGGACAGGGCAGACAGCACAGATACGCAGTATTTT

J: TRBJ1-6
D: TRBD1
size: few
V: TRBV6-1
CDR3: CASSVQPQGVYNSPLHF
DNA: TGTGCCAGCAGTGTTCAGCCACAGGGGGTCTATAATTCACCCCTCCACTTT

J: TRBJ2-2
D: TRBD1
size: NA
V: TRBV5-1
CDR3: CASQTGAFTGELFF
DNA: TGCGCCAGCCAGACAGGGGCCTTCACCGGGGAGCTGTTTTTT

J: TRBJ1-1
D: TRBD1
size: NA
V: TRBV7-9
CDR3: CASRGQGGMNTEAFF
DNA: TGTGCCAGCAGGGGACAGGGGGGGATGAACACTGAAGCTTTCTTT

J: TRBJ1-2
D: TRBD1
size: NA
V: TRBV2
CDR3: CASREQGAGGYTF
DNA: TGTGCCAGCAGAGAACAGGGGGCGGGAGGCTACACCTTC

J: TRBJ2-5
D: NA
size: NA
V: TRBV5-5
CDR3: CASSRQPMGTQYF
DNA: TGTGCCAGCAGTCGACAGCCGATGGGGACCCAGTACTTC

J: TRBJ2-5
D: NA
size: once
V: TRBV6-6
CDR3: CASRYPGVGETQYF
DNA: TGTGCCAGCAGATACCCAGGGGTGGGGGAGACCCAGTACTTC

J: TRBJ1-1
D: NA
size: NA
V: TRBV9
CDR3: CASSPLGTSEAFF
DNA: TGTGCCAGCAGCCCTCTGGGGACATCAGAAGCTTTCTTT

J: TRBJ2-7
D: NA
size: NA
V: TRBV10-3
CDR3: CAISVGSYEQYF
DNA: TGTGCCATCAGTGTGGGGAGTTACGAGCAGTACTTC

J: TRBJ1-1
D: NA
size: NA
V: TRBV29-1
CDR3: CSVGGIGTEAFF
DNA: TGCAGCGTTGGGGGCATAGGCACTGAAGCTTTCTTT

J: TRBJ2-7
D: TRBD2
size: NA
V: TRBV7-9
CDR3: CASGGGRSYEQYF
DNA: TGTGCCAGCGGGGGGGGACGCTCCTACGAGCAGTACTTC

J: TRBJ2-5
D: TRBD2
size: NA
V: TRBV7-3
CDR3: CASGPSGGVGETQYF
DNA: TGTGCCAGCGGGCCTAGCGGGGGTGTGGGAGAGACCCAGTACTTC

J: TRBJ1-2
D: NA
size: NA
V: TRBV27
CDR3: CASRTTNSYGYTF
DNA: TGTGCCAGCAGAACGACAAACAGCTATGGCTACACCTTC

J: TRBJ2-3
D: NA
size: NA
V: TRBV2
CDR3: CASSEIGGGTQYF
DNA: TGTGCCAGCAGTGAGATCGGCGGGGGCACGCAGTATTTT

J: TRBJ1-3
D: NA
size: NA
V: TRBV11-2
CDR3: CASSFGTGTDGRNTIYF
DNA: TGTGCCAGCAGCTTCGGAACTGGGACTGACGGAAGAAACACCATATATTTT

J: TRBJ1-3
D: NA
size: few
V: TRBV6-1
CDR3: CASSQGEAGNTIYF
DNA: TGTGCCAGCAGTCAAGGGGAGGCTGGAAACACCATATATTTT

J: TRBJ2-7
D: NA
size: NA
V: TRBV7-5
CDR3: CVRSLAPGSGHEQYF
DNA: TGTGTCAGAAGCTTAGCGCCAGGGTCGGGTCACGAGCAGTACTTC

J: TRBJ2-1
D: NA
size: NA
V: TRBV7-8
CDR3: CASSGQDNEQFF
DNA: TGTGCCAGCAGCGGGCAGGACAATGAGCAGTTCTTC

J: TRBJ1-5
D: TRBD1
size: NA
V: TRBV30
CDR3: CAWSVSLQGTEPQHF
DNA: TGTGCCTGGAGTGTCAGCCTACAGGGGACAGAGCCCCAGCATTTT

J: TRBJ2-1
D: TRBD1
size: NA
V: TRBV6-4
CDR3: CASSEEGAGYNEQFF
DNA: TGTGCCAGCAGTGAAGAGGGGGCCGGATACAATGAGCAGTTCTTC

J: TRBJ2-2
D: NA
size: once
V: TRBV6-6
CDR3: CASSNSFGNTGELFF
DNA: TGTGCCAGCAGCAACAGCTTCGGGAACACCGGGGAGCTGTTTTTT

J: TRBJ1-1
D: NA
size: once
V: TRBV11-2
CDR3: CASSLSDTEAFF
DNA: TGTGCCAGCAGCTTGTCCGACACTGAAGCTTTCTTT

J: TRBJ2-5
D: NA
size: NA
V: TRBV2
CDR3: CASGGPGTHQETQYF
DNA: TGTGCCAGCGGGGGCCCGGGGACGCATCAAGAGACCCAGTACTTC

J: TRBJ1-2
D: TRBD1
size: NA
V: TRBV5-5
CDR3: CASRLGDRGHGYTF
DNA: TGTGCCAGCAGGCTAGGGGACAGGGGGCATGGCTACACCTTC

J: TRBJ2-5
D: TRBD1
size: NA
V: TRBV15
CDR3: CATSFTRGPETQYF
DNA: TGTGCCACCAGTTTTACCAGGGGGCCAGAGACCCAGTACTTC

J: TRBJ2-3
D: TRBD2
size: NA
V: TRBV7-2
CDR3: CASSLLAGVTSTDTQYF
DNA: TGTGCCAGCAGCTTATTGGCGGGGGTCACCAGCACAGATACGCAGTATTTT

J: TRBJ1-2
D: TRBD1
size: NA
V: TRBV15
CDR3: CATSRTGGRGYTF
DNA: TGTGCCACCAGCAGGACAGGGGGGCGCGGCTACACCTTC

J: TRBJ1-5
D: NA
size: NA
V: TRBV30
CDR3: CAWSVEDGVQPQHF
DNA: TGTGCCTGGAGTGTTGAGGACGGGGTTCAGCCCCAGCATTTT